The 7 T cell receptor beta chains presented below share a single source sample, sequenced in a study of blood T cell repertoires in COVID-19. The data were produced by immunoSEQ multiplex PCR, yet TCRdb's version contains in-frame clones alone and is incomplete. The table has about 260,000 clones, around nine tenths seen once. Source material: peripheral blood. These receptor sequences come from a woman aged 55-75 years with COVID-19, enrolled during active disease.

This chain connects TRBV28 to TRBJ1-2; 7 nucleotides match TRBD1. J lost 8 bases, V lost 3 bases, and 6 bases had no gene match. CDR1 MDHEN and CDR2 SYDVKM come from the germline V gene. This CDR3 spans 13 amino acids. CDR3 sequence reads: CASSFDRVGGYTF. CDR3 in DNA: TGTGCCAGCAGTTTCGACAGGGTGGGCGGCTACACCTTC.

CDR3 residues: CASSIVTVSSGANVLTF. In nucleotides, the CDR3 is TGTGCCAGTAGTATAGTTACAGTGTCCTCTGGGGCCAACGTCCTGACTTTC. The V gene is TRBV19, the J gene TRBJ2-6; D unclear. V was cut by 1 base and J by 0 bases, with 10 bases left in between. The CDR3 has 17 residues. Germline CDR1 LNHDA, CDR2 SQIVND (reference sequence).

The chain uses TRBV5-1 and TRBJ2-5; D is unclear. The V and J ends lost 7 bases and 0 bases respectively, with 22 bases between them. Looked up from germline, CDR1 is SGHRS and CDR2 is YFSETQ. CDR3 length equals 17 residues. The CDR3 DNA reads TGCGCCAGCGGATCCCCTACAGAATTCCAGTACCAAGAGACCCAGTACTTC. This translates into CASGSPTEFQYQETQYF.

The gene calls are TRBV20-1 and TRBJ2-7, with TRBD2 as a possible D gene (6 bases). Germline V lookup: CDR1 DFQATT, CDR2 SNEGSKA (reference sequence). Trimming left V 3 bases short and J 5 bases short, with 11 bases between. The CDR3 sequence is 12 residues long. CDR3 DNA: TGCAGTGCTAGTGGAGGGCGGGACGAGCAGTACTTC. Its protein is CSASGGRDEQYF.

This chain uses TRBV27 with TRBJ2-7; maybe TRBD2 (5 bases). Germline V lookup: CDR1 MNHEY, CDR2 SMNVEV (reference sequence). The V gene lost 2 bases and the J gene lost 7 bases, with 15 bases spanning the gap. The CDR3 extends over 14 amino acids. CDR3 nucleotides: TGTGCCAGCAGTTTAAGTACTAGTCGGTTGGAGCAGTACTTC. Protein sequence: CASSLSTSRLEQYF.

In its sample, this clone was seen once. The V and J genes are TRBV5-4 and TRBJ2-5; the D gene is possibly TRBD2 (6 bases). V dropped 4 bases and J dropped 2 bases, with 18 bases sitting between them. The CDR3 is 16 residues long. Per the germline V gene, CDR1 is SGHNT and CDR2 is YYREEE (reference sequence). The CDR3 sequence: CASSPGGAGLQETQYF. CDR3 bases: TGTGCCAGCAGCCCGGGCGGGGCAGGCTTACAAGAGACCCAGTACTTC.

The chain's CDR3 is CASSARTGVGEQFF. The CDR3 nucleotides read TGTGCCAGCAGCGCCCGGACAGGGGTTGGTGAGCAGTTCTTC. This chain uses TRBV11-3 with TRBJ2-1; 9 bases map to TRBD1. There are 14 residues in the CDR3. The V segment lost 5 bases and the J segment 9 bases; nucleotides outside the gene matches: 8. Germline V CDR1 and CDR2: SGHNT, YENEEA. Full variable domain (outside the CDR3, taken from reference TRBV11-3 and TRBJ2-1): EAGVVQSPRYKIIEKKQPVAFWCNPISGHNTLYWYLQNLGQGPELLIRYENEEAVDDSQLPKDRFSAERLKGVDSTLKIQPAELGDSAVYLCASSARTGVGEQFFGPGTRLTVL.